The clone carrying this T cell receptor (beta chain) was seen only once. Not enrolled were patients with uncontrolled infection, other autoimmune disease, pregnancy or lactation. This entry belongs to a study of T cells in Graves' hyperthyroidism and ophthalmopathy. What was amplified from RNA transcripts were TCR beta CDR3 regions. The HTBI primer set served for first-round RT-PCR of the TCR CDR3. TCRdb re-called the multiplex PCR reads with MiXCR, one entry per CDR3 protein. This sample has around 530,000 distinct CDR3 sequences, with approximately 17% found just once. CDR1 LNHDA and CDR2 SQIVND come from the germline V gene (reference sequence). V lost 3 bases and J lost 2; bases outside the gene matches: 4. CDR3 length equals 15 residues.

This sequence was found in a woman aged 18-29 years with Graves' ophthalmopathy. V is TRBV19 and J is TRBJ2-1; 7 nucleotides agree with TRBD2. Sample: blood. The CDR3 loop is CASSMRLAAYNEQFF. The CDR3 DNA sequence: TGTGCCAGTAGTATGCGGCTAGCGGCCTACAATGAGCAGTTCTTC.